This T cell receptor beta chain was documented in a study of radiation and T cells in renal cell carcinoma. The sample's time point: blood 2 weeks post-SBRT. Treatment meaning: 15 Gy SBRT to primary tumor, nephrectomy 4 weeks later. This table comes from immunoSEQ multiplex PCR, and its TCRdb copy is limited to in-frame clones, with some not included. The table lists about 130,000 clones, around 80% of them singletons. Trimming stripped 5 bases from V and 3 bases from J, with 12 bases between. The germline gives CDR1 MNHEY, CDR2 SMNVEV (reference sequence). This CDR3 has 14 residues. Sequenced material: blood, taken from a patient whose treatment included radiotherapy and nephrectomy. The TCR originated in a middle-aged man with renal cell carcinoma. This chain connects TRBV27 to TRBJ2-3; D unclear. In DNA, the CDR3 is TGTGCCAGCAGTCCTGCTTGGGCTACAGATACGCAGTATTTT. Translation: CASSPAWATDTQYF.